The clone carrying this T cell receptor beta chain was counted a few times. Its antigen is not identified. TCRdb reanalysed the PCR reads using MiXCR and keeps one entry per CDR3 protein. The data show some 580,000 distinct CDR3 sequences, around 25% seen once. The sample originates from a study of molecular identifiers for immune sequencing clone quantification. Study results and caveats: Among effectors, clones above 20 RNA copies held over 99% of molecules; among naive cells, under 1%.

The CDR3 is made up of 17 amino acids. The germline CDR1 and CDR2 sequences are MNHEY and SVGEGT. The ends lost 5 bases at V and 3 bases at J; junction bases unmatched: 11. This chain joins TRBV6-2 or TRBV6-3 and TRBJ2-2, with 8 bases aligning to TRBD2. This TCR came from a human donor in good health. Some libraries in this study had Jurkat cell RNA spiked in. Sequencing input: naive CD8+ T cells from blood, with Jurkat cell RNA spiked in. Subset noted: FACS-sorted CD8+CD4-CCR7+CD45RA+ naive T cells. CDR3 protein: CASSPRGAWTDTGELFF. CDR3 nucleotide sequence: TGTGCCAGCAGTCCGCGGGGGGCCTGGACTGACACCGGGGAGCTGTTTTTT.